Listed below are T cell receptor beta chains from one sample, sequenced in a study of CD8+CD57+ T cells in acquired aplastic anemia. TCRdb recomputed calls from the reads with MiXCR, one row per CDR3 protein. Counted here are a few hundred thousand distinct CDR3 sequences, about 50% occurring once; the ten biggest clones make up roughly 1.2%. Sequencing was carried out using sorted CD4+, CD8+, or CD8+CD57+ T cells (not recorded which) from PBMCs. Receptors were obtained from a human donor with aplastic anemia. The CDR3 runs from the conserved cysteine through the conserved F or W. A D gene is named only where the DNA matches it firmly. Clone size is not always given. Where it is, it says once, few, many or a class for expanded clones.

V: TRBV2; J: TRBJ1-5; size: many; D: TRBD1; DNA: TGTGCCGGCGGACAGGGCAATCAGCCCCAGCATTTT; CDR3: CAGGQGNQPQHF
V: TRBV15; J: TRBJ1-1; size: .; D: .; DNA: TGTGCCACCAGCCCCCAAGGGGGAAGGAGGGACACTGAAGCTTTCTTT; CDR3: CATSPQGGRRDTEAFF
V: TRBV19; J: TRBJ1-6; size: .; D: .; DNA: TGTGCCAGTAGCCGAAAGCAGGTCGGGGAAAACGAACACTTT; CDR3: CASSRKQVGENEHF
V: TRBV9; J: TRBJ2-1; size: many; D: .; DNA: TGTGCCAGCAGCACCCTGGGCGGGTTCTCCTACAATGAGCAGTTCTTC; CDR3: CASSTLGGFSYNEQFF
V: TRBV5-1; J: TRBJ1-6; size: .; D: .; DNA: TGCGCCAGCAGCTTGGAAGAGGGGTCGGGTTCACCCCTCCACTTT; CDR3: CASSLEEGSGSPLHF
V: TRBV6-1; J: TRBJ1-2; size: few; D: TRBD1; DNA: TGTGCCAGCCACCGACAGGGACTTGGCTACACCTTC; CDR3: CASHRQGLGYTF
V: TRBV5-1; J: TRBJ2-7; size: many; D: .; DNA: TGCGCCACCAGGTGGGACCGAAGCGGAGGCTCCTACGAGCAGTACTTC; CDR3: CATRWDRSGGSYEQYF
V: TRBV9; J: TRBJ2-7; size: .; D: TRBD2; DNA: TGTGCCAGCAGCCCTCCTATGGGCGGGGGTTCCCGCTACGAGCAGTACTTC; CDR3: CASSPPMGGGSRYEQYF
V: TRBV7-6; J: TRBJ2-6; size: .; D: .; DNA: TGTGCCAGCAGCTCCGGACAAACCTCTGGGGCCAACGTCCTGACTTTC; CDR3: CASSSGQTSGANVLTF
V: TRBV2; J: TRBJ2-1; size: .; D: TRBD2; DNA: TGTGCCAGCAGGACAGGACTAGCGGGGACGCAGTTCTTC; CDR3: CASRTGLAGTQFF
V: TRBV25-1; J: TRBJ1-4; size: many; D: .; DNA: TGTGCCAGCAGTGACCCAGGGTCTGGTAATGAAAAACTGTTTTTT; CDR3: CASSDPGSGNEKLFF